The rows below give T cell receptor beta chains drawn from one sample of a study of blood T cell repertoires in COVID-19. Clones were sequenced by immunoSEQ multiplex PCR, and TCRdb holds only the in-frame ones, with some missing. The data hold more than 40,000 clones, with roughly four fifths observed a single time. Specimen: peripheral blood. These receptors came from a human donor with acute or convalescent COVID-19. The donor label of this sample is uncertain. The CDR3 runs from the conserved cysteine through the conserved F or W.

v_call cdr3_aa
TRBV19 CASSPVRGAPSSGYTF
TRBV7-2 CASSLGARGSTEAFF
TRBV29-1 CSAGGLAGGTDTQYF
TRBV11-2 CASSYGQGLDTQYF
TRBV30 CAWSGQGAAPLHF
TRBV12-5 CASGSTSGSSYEQYF
TRBV19 CASRGGTRGSPLHF
TRBV4-1 CASSQVSAGSSYNEQFF
TRBV20-1 CSASRQGYEQYF
TRBV7-2 CASSLGPLGSGEQFF
TRBV18 CASSPLGVTDTQYF
TRBV5-1 CASSLGGIGAGELFF
TRBV28 CASRTRQYTGELFF
TRBV19 CASSTRGNRGSTEAFF
TRBV29-1 CSVINRSGQGYGYTF
TRBV5-4 CASSLDVESGSYEQYF
TRBV28 CASSSYDRITDTQYF
TRBV14 CASSRWTSLDEETQYF
TRBV7-9 CASSALTGENSPLHF
TRBV15 CATSRKDRADTQYF
TRBV3-1/TRBV3-2 CASSPQGEGYGYTF
TRBV11-3 CASSLDNGRGDTGELFF
TRBV3-1/TRBV3-2 CASSQDGGVTEAFF
TRBV30 CAWSNRGPYGYTF
TRBV29-1 CSVDGPESQYF
TRBV18 CASSPPTGIEQFF
TRBV5-6 CASTPGRNTGELFF
TRBV19 CASSTRVEGREETQYF
TRBV6-2/TRBV6-3 CASSLWTSGDTQYF
TRBV3-1/TRBV3-2 CASSQGVWRGSTDTQYF